This T cell receptor (beta chain) was retrieved from a study of blood T cell repertoires in COVID-19. Study at large: Acute-phase and convalescent COVID-19 samples originated in the United States, Italy and Spain. Nucleic acid was either cDNA or gDNA, and it came from T cells, B-cell-depleted T cells, or PBMCs.

On this clone: One end of the junction is discordant with germline, which a read error may explain.

This CDR3 has 14 amino acids. Germline V lookup: CDR1 SNHLY, CDR2 FYNNEI. As handled by the study authors: Counts of nucleated cells, estimated from reference gene primer amplification, were obtained. Clones were sequenced by immunoSEQ multiplex PCR, and TCRdb holds only the in-frame ones, with some missing. The V and J calls and clone size were taken over from that table, and D and trimming were inferred from the DNA. The sample shows hundreds of thousands of clones, approximately 87% of them seen only once. Sequencing was done on a sample of peripheral blood. The receptor's source is a woman aged 45-65 years who had recovered from COVID-19. The chain links TRBV2 to TRBJ2-5, with 11 bases that match TRBD1. CDR3 residues: CASIYYRDRGGLDF. CDR3 bases: TGTGCCAGCATTTACTACCGGGACAGGGGGGGCCTGGACTTC. The variable domain in full, completed from reference TRBV2 and TRBJ2-5, reads EPEVTQTPSHQVTQMGQEVILRCVPISNHLYFYWYRQILGQKVEFLVSFYNNEISEKSEIFDDQFSVERPDGSNFTLKIRSTKLEDSAMYFCASIYYRDRGGLDFGPGTRLLVL.